This TCR beta chain appears in the sequencing data of a study of T cell responses to AZD1222 COVID-19 vaccine. Study-wide results and limits: Elevations in Spike-specific TCR breadth and depth followed administration of two AZD1222 doses.

J lost 7 bases, V lost 2 bases, and 7 bases had no gene match. Germline values: CDR1 KGHSH, CDR2 LQKENI. This CDR3 is built from 14 residues. In regard to this clone: Its antigen remains unknown.

Assay: immunoSEQ multiplex PCR; the TCRdb copy retains only in-frame clones and omits some. The sample has about 110,000 clones, about nine tenths seen once. The chain couples TRBV18 to TRBJ1-1, with 7 bases matching TRBD1. The TCR was taken from an adult who received the AZD1222 COVID-19 vaccine. Material: peripheral blood, obtained 28 days after the second AZD1222 dose. In DNA, the CDR3 is TGTGCCAGCTCACCATTGACAGGGAGGAGTGAAGCTTTCTTT. The encoded protein is CASSPLTGRSEAFF.